This is a list of T cell receptor beta chains from one sample in a study of cytomegalovirus exposure and HLA in healthy donors. The repertoire was sequenced with immunoSEQ multiplex PCR; TCRdb's copy has only in-frame clones and lacks some. Here the sample spans roughly 170,000 clones, 75% to 85% being singletons. Sequenced: PBMCs. The receptors stem from a female donor in good health and CMV-seronegative. Each CDR3 is given with its conserved first and last residue. Each record gives: V gene, clone size, D gene, J gene, CDR3 DNA, CDR3 protein. D genes are given only for firm matches. Size is omitted from some rows. Given values are once, few, many or a class for expanded clones.

TRBV5-1	.	.	TRBJ1-2	TGCGCCAGCAGCTTGGGCAGCTCGGGAATCTATGGCTACACCTTC	CASSLGSSGIYGYTF
TRBV30	.	.	TRBJ1-6	TGTGCCTCGGAGGTAGCATCGCGGGGTTTCGGGAATTCACCCCTCCACTTT	CASEVASRGFGNSPLHF
TRBV5-1	.	.	TRBJ2-3	TGCGCCAGCAGCTTGGAGCTGAGCACAGATACGCAGTATTTT	CASSLELSTDTQYF
TRBV27	.	TRBD2	TRBJ2-3	TGTGCCAGCAGTCAACTAGCGGGGATCACAGATACGCAGTATTTT	CASSQLAGITDTQYF
TRBV5-4	few	.	TRBJ1-2	TGTGCCAGCAGTGCCGGGAGCTGGGGCTACACCTTC	CASSAGSWGYTF
TRBV4-3	.	.	TRBJ1-2	TGCGCCAGCAGCCATTATCCGGACTTCAACTATGGCTACACCTTC	CASSHYPDFNYGYTF
TRBV11-2	.	.	TRBJ2-5	TGTGCCAGCAGTCCCAATCAGGAGACCCAGTACTTC	CASSPNQETQYF
TRBV7-5	.	.	TRBJ1-3	TGTGCCAGAAGCTCAGGGACGGCAGGGGGCAGCGCTGGAAACACCATATATTTT	CARSSGTAGGSAGNTIYF
TRBV10-1	few	.	TRBJ1-2	TGCGCCAGCAGTGCTACAGCTAACTATGGCTACACCTTC	CASSATANYGYTF
TRBV7-9	once	.	TRBJ1-6	TGTGCCAGCAGCTCCGAGGGACACAGAAATTCACCCCTCCACTTT	CASSSEGHRNSPLHF